The rows below give T cell receptor beta chains drawn from one sample of a study of neurological immune-mediated disorders. In TCRdb, the 5' RACE reads were re-called with MiXCR into one record per CDR3 protein. In the table there are about 24,000 distinct CDR3 sequences, roughly 13% of which are singletons. The specimen was CD4+ T cells from blood. The receptors come from a female donor with HTLV-1-associated myelopathy (HAM/TSP). The CDR3 runs from the conserved cysteine through the conserved F or W. Fields, in order: CDR3 protein, CDR3 DNA, V gene, J gene, D gene, clone size. The D gene is left open where the match is weak. Only some rows state a clone size, as once, few, many or a class for expanded clones.

CDR3aa: CASSSDTGELFF; CDR3nt: TGTGCCAGCAGCTCGGACACCGGGGAGCTGTTTTTT; v_gene: TRBV7-2; j_gene: TRBJ2-2; d_gene: -; abundance: many
CDR3aa: CSASTGGSYEQYF; CDR3nt: TGCAGTGCTTCTACGGGGGGCTCCTACGAGCAGTACTTC; v_gene: TRBV20-1; j_gene: TRBJ2-7; d_gene: TRBD2; abundance: many
CDR3aa: CASSQTSGRTDTQYF; CDR3nt: TGTGCCAGCAGCCAGACTAGCGGGAGGACAGATACGCAGTATTTT; v_gene: TRBV11-1; j_gene: TRBJ2-3; d_gene: TRBD2; abundance: many
CDR3aa: CSATHGTSGRTYNEQFF; CDR3nt: TGCAGTGCTACGCATGGGACTAGCGGGAGAACCTACAATGAGCAGTTCTTC; v_gene: TRBV20-1; j_gene: TRBJ2-1; d_gene: TRBD2; abundance: many
CDR3aa: CAWSVREVSYEQYF; CDR3nt: TGTGCCTGGAGTGTGAGGGAGGTCTCCTACGAGCAGTACTTC; v_gene: TRBV30; j_gene: TRBJ2-7; d_gene: -; abundance: many
CDR3aa: CASSSKKADGNEQFF; CDR3nt: TGTGCCAGCAGCTCAAAAAAGGCGGATGGCAATGAGCAGTTCTTC; v_gene: TRBV7-2; j_gene: TRBJ2-1; d_gene: -; abundance: medium-sized
CDR3aa: CATSARQGEAFF; CDR3nt: TGTGCCACCAGTGCCAGACAGGGTGAAGCTTTCTTT; v_gene: TRBV24-1; j_gene: TRBJ1-1; d_gene: TRBD1; abundance: many
CDR3aa: CASSLGQGYNSPLHF; CDR3nt: TGTGCCAGCAGCTTGGGACAGGGGTATAATTCACCCCTCCACTTT; v_gene: TRBV7-3; j_gene: TRBJ1-6; d_gene: TRBD1; abundance: many
CDR3aa: CASSWYGPGYTF; CDR3nt: TGTGCCAGCAGCTGGTACGGGCCTGGCTACACCTTC; v_gene: TRBV7-2; j_gene: TRBJ1-2; d_gene: -; abundance: many
CDR3aa: CASSLGGEETQYF; CDR3nt: TGTGCCAGCAGCTTAGGGGGCGAGGAGACCCAGTACTTC; v_gene: TRBV7-2; j_gene: TRBJ2-5; d_gene: -; abundance: many
CDR3aa: CTSSSPTSLQYF; CDR3nt: TGTACCAGCAGTTCCCCGACAAGCCTGCAGTACTTC; v_gene: TRBV6-2/TRBV6-3; j_gene: TRBJ2-7; d_gene: -; abundance: -
CDR3aa: CSVKAGYQETQYF; CDR3nt: TGCAGTGTAAAAGCGGGATACCAAGAGACCCAGTACTTC; v_gene: TRBV20-1; j_gene: TRBJ2-5; d_gene: TRBD2; abundance: many
CDR3aa: CASSLAGETSGRDEQFF; CDR3nt: TGTGCCAGCAGCTTGGCAGGCGAGACTAGCGGGAGGGATGAGCAGTTCTTC; v_gene: TRBV5-6; j_gene: TRBJ2-1; d_gene: TRBD2; abundance: -
CDR3aa: CASSAGQGAGTDTQYF; CDR3nt: TGTGCCAGCAGCGCGGGACAGGGGGCGGGAACAGATACGCAGTATTTT; v_gene: TRBV7-2; j_gene: TRBJ2-3; d_gene: TRBD1; abundance: many
CDR3aa: CASRRAGVTEAFF; CDR3nt: TGTGCCAGCCGCCGCGCAGGGGTTACTGAAGCTTTCTTT; v_gene: TRBV12-3/TRBV12-4; j_gene: TRBJ1-1; d_gene: -; abundance: many
CDR3aa: CASSTYSGANVLTF; CDR3nt: TGTGCCAGCAGCACTTACTCTGGGGCCAACGTCCTGACTTTC; v_gene: TRBV7-2; j_gene: TRBJ2-6; d_gene: -; abundance: -
CDR3aa: CSAPGLTGEQFF; CDR3nt: TGCAGTGCTCCTGGGTTAACGGGTGAGCAGTTCTTC; v_gene: TRBV20-1; j_gene: TRBJ2-1; d_gene: -; abundance: many
CDR3aa: CASSQEGNIQYF; CDR3nt: TGTGCCAGCAGCCAGGAGGGAAACATTCAGTACTTC; v_gene: TRBV14; j_gene: TRBJ2-4; d_gene: -; abundance: many
CDR3aa: CASSLSGGPSSYNEQFF; CDR3nt: TGTGCCAGCAGCTTGAGCGGGGGGCCCAGCTCCTACAATGAGCAGTTCTTC; v_gene: TRBV5-5; j_gene: TRBJ2-1; d_gene: TRBD2; abundance: -
CDR3aa: CASRTSGRAYNEQFF; CDR3nt: TGTGCCAGCAGGACTAGCGGGAGGGCCTACAATGAGCAGTTCTTC; v_gene: TRBV28; j_gene: TRBJ2-1; d_gene: TRBD2; abundance: many
CDR3aa: CASSLLAGAYNEQFF; CDR3nt: TGTGCCAGCAGCCTCCTGGCGGGGGCTTACAATGAGCAGTTCTTC; v_gene: TRBV11-1; j_gene: TRBJ2-1; d_gene: -; abundance: many
CDR3aa: CASSKQGDRECPLHF; CDR3nt: TGTGCCAGCAGCAAACAGGGGGACAGGGAATGTCCCCTCCACTTT; v_gene: TRBV21-1; j_gene: TRBJ1-6; d_gene: -; abundance: many
CDR3aa: CASSQRQGGLYGETQYF; CDR3nt: TGTGCCAGCAGCCAAAGACAGGGAGGGCTTTATGGAGAGACCCAGTACTTC; v_gene: TRBV7-2; j_gene: TRBJ2-5; d_gene: -; abundance: many
CDR3aa: CASSQRDRDGYTF; CDR3nt: TGTGCCAGCAGCCAACGAGACAGGGATGGCTACACCTTC; v_gene: TRBV11-2; j_gene: TRBJ1-2; d_gene: TRBD1; abundance: many
CDR3aa: CASSLTGALAGGPSYEQYF; CDR3nt: TGTGCCAGCAGTTTAACCGGGGCGCTAGCGGGAGGGCCCTCCTACGAGCAGTACTTC; v_gene: TRBV12-3/TRBV12-4; j_gene: TRBJ2-7; d_gene: TRBD2; abundance: many
CDR3aa: CASTTGRDNEKLFF; CDR3nt: TGTGCCAGCACCACGGGACGGGATAATGAAAAACTGTTTTTT; v_gene: TRBV12-3/TRBV12-4; j_gene: TRBJ1-4; d_gene: -; abundance: many
CDR3aa: CSALGGTSGGDEQFF; CDR3nt: TGCAGTGCCCTAGGGGGGACTAGCGGGGGGGATGAGCAGTTCTTC; v_gene: TRBV20-1; j_gene: TRBJ2-1; d_gene: TRBD2; abundance: -
CDR3aa: CASSPGDYGYTF; CDR3nt: TGCGCCAGCAGCCCGGGAGATTATGGCTACACCTTC; v_gene: TRBV5-1; j_gene: TRBJ1-2; d_gene: -; abundance: -
CDR3aa: CASSQDIGTAPETQYF; CDR3nt: TGTGCCAGCAGCCAAGATATTGGGACAGCCCCAGAGACCCAGTACTTC; v_gene: TRBV3-1; j_gene: TRBJ2-5; d_gene: TRBD1; abundance: many
CDR3aa: CASSQRVHTRMNTEAFF; CDR3nt: TGTGCCAGCAGCCAAAGGGTGCATACCCGAATGAACACTGAAGCTTTCTTT; v_gene: TRBV3-1; j_gene: TRBJ1-1; d_gene: -; abundance: many
CDR3aa: CASSALAGGPDEQFF; CDR3nt: TGTGCCAGCAGCGCCCTAGCGGGAGGGCCCGATGAGCAGTTCTTC; v_gene: TRBV9; j_gene: TRBJ2-1; d_gene: TRBD2; abundance: many
CDR3aa: CASGASGGTDTQYF; CDR3nt: TGCGCCAGCGGGGCTAGCGGTGGCACAGATACGCAGTATTTT; v_gene: TRBV5-1; j_gene: TRBJ2-3; d_gene: TRBD2; abundance: many
CDR3aa: CASSLGYLAGGPNEQFF; CDR3nt: TGTGCCAGCAGTTTAGGATATCTAGCGGGAGGGCCAAATGAGCAGTTCTTC; v_gene: TRBV12-3/TRBV12-4; j_gene: TRBJ2-1; d_gene: TRBD2; abundance: many
CDR3aa: CASSSSRDQPQHF; CDR3nt: TGTGCCAGCAGCTCTAGCAGGGATCAGCCCCAGCATTTT; v_gene: TRBV7-8; j_gene: TRBJ1-5; d_gene: -; abundance: many
CDR3aa: CSARDLSYEQYF; CDR3nt: TGCAGTGCTAGGGACCTTTCCTACGAGCAGTACTTC; v_gene: TRBV20-1; j_gene: TRBJ2-7; d_gene: -; abundance: many
CDR3aa: CSATSGPEQYF; CDR3nt: TGCAGTGCCACCTCTGGTCCCGAGCAGTACTTC; v_gene: TRBV20-1; j_gene: TRBJ2-7; d_gene: -; abundance: medium-sized
CDR3aa: CATSDSFTSRGEQFF; CDR3nt: TGTGCCACCAGTGATTCCTTTACTAGTAGGGGTGAGCAGTTCTTC; v_gene: TRBV24-1; j_gene: TRBJ2-1; d_gene: -; abundance: many
CDR3aa: CSAKGAYRGTDTQYF; CDR3nt: TGCAGTGCTAAAGGGGCATACCGTGGCACAGATACGCAGTATTTT; v_gene: TRBV20-1; j_gene: TRBJ2-3; d_gene: -; abundance: many
CDR3aa: CASRTGQGVIYEQFF; CDR3nt: TGTGCCAGCAGAACAGGACAGGGGGTAATATATGAGCAGTTCTTC; v_gene: TRBV6-6; j_gene: TRBJ2-1; d_gene: TRBD1; abundance: -
CDR3aa: CASSLDLYNEQFF; CDR3nt: TGTGCCAGCTCACTGGACCTCTACAATGAGCAGTTCTTC; v_gene: TRBV18; j_gene: TRBJ2-1; d_gene: -; abundance: many
CDR3aa: CASSSSAGLPDTQYF; CDR3nt: TGTGCCAGCAGCTCAAGCGCAGGGTTGCCAGATACGCAGTATTTT; v_gene: TRBV7-2; j_gene: TRBJ2-3; d_gene: -; abundance: many
CDR3aa: CASSRQGAPEAFF; CDR3nt: TGTGCCAGCTCCCGACAGGGAGCCCCTGAAGCTTTCTTT; v_gene: TRBV6-2/TRBV6-3; j_gene: TRBJ1-1; d_gene: TRBD1; abundance: many